This TCR beta chain was sequenced for a study of blood T cell repertoires in COVID-19. At the level of the study: Specimens from acute and convalescent COVID-19 originated in the United States, Italy and Spain. T cells, B-cell-depleted T cells, or PBMCs provided the cDNA or gDNA that served as material.

Germline V gene sequence: CDR1 MNHEY, CDR2 SVGEGT. Trimming took 2 bases from V and 1 from J; bases not matched to a gene: 0. CDR3 length: 15 residues. How the authors handled the data: Amplification of reference gene primers was used by the study to estimate nucleated cell counts. Data came from immunoSEQ multiplex PCR; TCRdb stores just in-frame clones and leaves some out. The DNA was the basis for D and trimming; V, J and clone size are from that table. The table includes around 170,000 clones, 84% detected once. The sequenced sample consisted of peripheral blood. The rearrangement links TRBV6-2 or TRBV6-3 to TRBJ2-5; 11 bases fit TRBD2. This clonotype was obtained from a man aged 25 to 40 with active or convalescent COVID-19. The CDR3, as DNA: TGTGCCAGCAGTTACACTAGCGGGAGCCAAGAGACCCAGTACTTC. Amino acids: CASSYTSGSQETQYF.